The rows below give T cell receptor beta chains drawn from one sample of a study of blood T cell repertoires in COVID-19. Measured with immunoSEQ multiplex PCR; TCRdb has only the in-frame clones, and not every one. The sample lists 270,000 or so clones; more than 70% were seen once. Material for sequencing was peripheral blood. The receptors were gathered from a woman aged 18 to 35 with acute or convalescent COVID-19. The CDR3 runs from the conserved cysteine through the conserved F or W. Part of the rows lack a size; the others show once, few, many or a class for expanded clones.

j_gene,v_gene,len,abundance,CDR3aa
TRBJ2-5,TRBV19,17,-,CASSIIPPQGTEETQYF
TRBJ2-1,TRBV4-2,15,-,CASSQGLESVNEQFF
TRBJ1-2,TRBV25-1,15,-,CASSPRGRRDGGYTF
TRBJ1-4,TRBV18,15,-,CASSPGPGQNEKLFF
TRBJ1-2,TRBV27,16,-,CASSLSLSGILRGYTF
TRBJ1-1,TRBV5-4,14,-,CASSGTTENTEAFF
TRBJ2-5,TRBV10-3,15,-,CAISGRQGARETQYF
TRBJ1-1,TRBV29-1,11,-,CSWGRGTEAFF
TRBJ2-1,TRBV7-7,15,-,CASSTDRNSYNEQFF
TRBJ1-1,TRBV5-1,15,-,CASSPPGGVNTEAFF
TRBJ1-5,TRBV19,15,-,CASSIGQGDGQPQHF
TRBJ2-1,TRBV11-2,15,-,CASSLGTGGYNEQFF
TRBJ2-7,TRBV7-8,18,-,CASSRDLGTSGRIYEQYF
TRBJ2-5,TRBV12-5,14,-,CASGLPTGVETQYF
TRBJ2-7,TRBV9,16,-,CASSVDDGRGDYEQYF
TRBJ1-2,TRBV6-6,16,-,CASSQMGTGGHGGYTF
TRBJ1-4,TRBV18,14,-,CASSPGQINEKLFF
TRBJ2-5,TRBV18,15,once,CASSPRDTLQETQYF
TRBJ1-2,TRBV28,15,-,CASSITGQSNYGYTF
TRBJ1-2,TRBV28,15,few,CASSPNRGVGYGYTF
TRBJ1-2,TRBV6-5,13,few,CASSYSAAYGYTF
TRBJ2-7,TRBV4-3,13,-,CASSISALDEQYF
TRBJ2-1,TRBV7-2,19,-,CASSLVFGLAGGVYNEQFF
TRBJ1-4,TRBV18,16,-,CASSPIRTGEVEKLFF
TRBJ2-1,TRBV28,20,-,CASSSLAGTTLTWSYNEQFF
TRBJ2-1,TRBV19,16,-,CASSIGKGAWGHEQFF
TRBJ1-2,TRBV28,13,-,CASSLPQAGGYTF
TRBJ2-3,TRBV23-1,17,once,CASGHWVLDRSTDTQYF
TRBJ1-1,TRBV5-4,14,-,CASSSDAGGTEAFF
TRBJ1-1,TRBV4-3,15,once,CASSQWGAGRLGAFF
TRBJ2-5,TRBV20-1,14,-,CSASPGTSVKTQYF
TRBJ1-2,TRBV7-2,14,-,CASSNRDSGGGYTF
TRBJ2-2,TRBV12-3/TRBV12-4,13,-,CASSGLASGELFF
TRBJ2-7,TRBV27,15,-,CASSEGLAGVYEQYF
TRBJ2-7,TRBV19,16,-,CASSIDLGGLPYEQYF
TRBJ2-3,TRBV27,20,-,CASSHLIPVRDYWASDTQYF
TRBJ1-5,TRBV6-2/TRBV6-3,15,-,CASSYRGLSNQPQHF
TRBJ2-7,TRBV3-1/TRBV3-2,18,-,CASSHLNFSKHYRYEQYF
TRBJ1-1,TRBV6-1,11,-,CASSDAGGAFF
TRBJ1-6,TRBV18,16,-,CASSSSGQAYNSPLHF
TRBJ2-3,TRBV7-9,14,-,CASSLVSSTDTQYF
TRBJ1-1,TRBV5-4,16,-,CASSLGPPREDTEAFF
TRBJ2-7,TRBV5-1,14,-,CASRVLAGADEQYF